Here is one TCR beta chain with its context. No antigen is known for it. The data belong to a study of CD8 T cells in Susac syndrome. Study details: Patients with Susac syndrome were therapy-naive, on corticosteroids, or on intravenous immunoglobulin alone at the time that blood was drawn.

TEMRA cells were FACS-enriched, with CD8+ and CD4+ T cells isolated negatively. The study's findings and limits: CD4+ repertoires of Susac syndrome patients lacked detectable clonal expansion.

V was cut by 4 bases and J by 2 bases, with 19 bases left in between. CDR1 is SGHTA, CDR2 FQGNSA, per germline. The CDR3 is 17 residues long. Random hexamers were used to reverse transcribe the RNA input (roughly 0.5 to 1 ug). Amplification of the TCR beta CDR3 was carried out by immunoSEQ multiplex PCR, which spanned a total of 54 Vbeta and 13 Jbeta segments. Via MiXCR, TCRdb re-called the immunoSEQ multiplex PCR reads, giving one row per CDR3 protein. Of over 140,000 distinct CDR3 sequences in the sample, approximately 95% were seen once. Sequenced: CD4+ T cells from PBMCs. The TCR originated in a human donor with Susac syndrome. The rearrangement links TRBV7-2 to TRBJ2-3, with D unresolved. Written as DNA, the CDR3 is TGTGCCAGCAGCTCAGGTTTTAGAGGTCAACCCACAGATACGCAGTATTTT. Protein product: CASSSGFRGQPTDTQYF.